The 7 T cell receptor beta chains listed next were all sequenced from one sample in a study of T cells in Graves' hyperthyroidism and ophthalmopathy. Amplification yielded TCR beta CDR3 regions, with RNA transcripts as the source. The TCR CDR3 first-round RT-PCR relied on the HTBI primer set. TCRdb independently ran MiXCR on the multiplex PCR reads; one entry per CDR3 protein. The repertoire consists of roughly 500,000 distinct CDR3 sequences, with approximately 25% occurring once and the leading ten covering about 11%. The source material was blood. Source of these receptors: a woman aged 25 to 45 with Graves' ophthalmopathy.

The table lists this clonotype with many counts. V and J are TRBV12-3 or TRBV12-4 and TRBJ1-2, with D unresolved. The V and J ends lost 2 bases and 4 bases respectively, with 5 bases between them. The CDR3 is made up of 12 amino acids. Here the CDR3 reads CASSLRPYGYTF. The DNA for the CDR3 is TGTGCCAGCAGTTTAAGGCCCTATGGCTACACCTTC.

There are many counts of this clonotype. The chain carries TRBV27 and TRBJ2-2; no clear D gene. The CDR3 is 14 amino acids. Germline V gives CDR1 MNHEY, CDR2 SMNVEV (reference sequence). Trimming took 6 bases from V and 4 from J, leaving 12 bases between them. The CDR3 nucleotides are TGTGCCAGCAGATACCCCAGGCGCACCGGGGAGCTGTTTTTT. This encodes CASRYPRRTGELFF.

J is TRBJ1-2 and V is TRBV28, with 9 nucleotides matching TRBD1. Trimming cost V 7 bases and J 7 bases; bases outside gene matches: 16. Looked up from germline, CDR1 is MDHEN and CDR2 is SYDVKM. The CDR3 covers 16 residues. DNA for the CDR3: TGTGCCAGCACCCTAGGAGGGTTACCGGGACAGGGTGGCTACACCTTC. The encoded protein is CASTLGGLPGQGGYTF.

V usage is TRBV18 and J usage is TRBJ2-2; 12 bases map to TRBD2. V dropped 1 base and J dropped 7; count of bases not matched to a gene: 1. The CDR3 consists of 15 residues. The germline V gene encodes CDR1 KGHSH and CDR2 LQKENI. Written as DNA, the CDR3 is TGTGCCAGCTCACCACGGACTAGCGGGATCGGGGAGCTGTTTTTT. The encoded protein is CASSPRTSGIGELFF.

The chain couples TRBV7-3 to TRBJ2-5; D unresolved. Germline V lookup: CDR1 SGHTA, CDR2 FQGTGA. This CDR3 has 15 amino acids. Trimming took off 0 bases at V and 5 bases at J, with 13 bases between the two ends. CDR3 sequence: CASSLTVTGAETQYF. CDR3 DNA: TGTGCCAGCAGCTTAACTGTCACGGGTGCGGAGACCCAGTACTTC.

In this sample, this clonotype turned up many times. The chain is built from TRBV2 and TRBJ2-5; D tentatively reads TRBD1 or TRBD2 (6 bases each). CDR1 is SNHLY, CDR2 FYNNEI, per germline. Trimming shortened V by 2 bases and J by 5 bases, and 12 bases separated the two germline ends. CDR3 size: 14 residues. The CDR3 sequence is CASSEQGGRETQYF. The CDR3 coding sequence is TGTGCCAGCAGTGAACAAGGGGGGCGCGAGACCCAGTACTTC.

The CDR3 region has the DNA TGTGCCAGCCTACGGGACGGTCATGGCTACACCTTC. It translates to CASLRDGHGYTF. V gene TRBV7-9 combines with J gene TRBJ1-2; tentative D call: TRBD1 (5 bases). Germline values: CDR1 SEHNR, CDR2 FQNEAQ (reference sequence). The CDR3 is 12 amino acids. The ends were cut back, 8 bases at V and 6 bases at J, with 13 bases in the middle.